This TCR beta chain was sequenced for a study of OX40 agonist ivuxolimab in advanced cancers. About the research overall: Males comprised about 78% of the group, whose mean age was about 60 years (range about 23 to 80).

Turning to this clone: Antigen unknown.

Sequencing used immunoSEQ multiplex PCR; TCRdb keeps in-frame clones, though not all of them. The sample shows some 98,000 clones, 87% of them seen only once. Enrollment shut out patients with autoimmune disease history or systemic immunosuppression. The CDR3 has 15 amino acids. Trimming stripped 3 bases from V and 2 bases from J, with 15 bases between. The germline CDR1 and CDR2 sequences are SGDLS and YYNGEE. Findings of the study overall: On average, CD8+ T cells showed a greater number of expanded clones than CD4+.

The clonotype was recovered from an adult with an advanced solid tumor such as melanoma, head and neck, liver or kidney cancer. Source: CD4+ or CD8+ T cells sorted from blood, taken in a trial of the OX40 agonist ivuxolimab. V gene TRBV9 combines with J gene TRBJ2-7; D may be TRBD1 (5 bases). CDR3 DNA: TGTGCCAGCAGCGGACAGAAGGGGAACCCCTACGAGCAGTACTTC. This encodes CASSGQKGNPYEQYF.